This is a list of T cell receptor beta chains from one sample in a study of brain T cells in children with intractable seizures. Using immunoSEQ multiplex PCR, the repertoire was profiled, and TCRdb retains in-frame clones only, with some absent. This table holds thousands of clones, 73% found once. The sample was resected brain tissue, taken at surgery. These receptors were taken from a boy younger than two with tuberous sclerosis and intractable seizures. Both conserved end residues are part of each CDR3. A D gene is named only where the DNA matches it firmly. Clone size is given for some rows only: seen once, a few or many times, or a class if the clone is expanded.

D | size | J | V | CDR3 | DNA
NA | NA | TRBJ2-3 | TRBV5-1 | CASSNQGTDTQYF | TGCGCCAGCAGCAATCAGGGCACAGATACGCAGTATTTT
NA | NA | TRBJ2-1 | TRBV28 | CASRLAHHEQFF | TGTGCCAGCAGACTGGCGCACCATGAGCAGTTCTTC
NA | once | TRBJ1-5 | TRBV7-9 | CASSLGQRTNQPQHF | TGTGCCAGCAGCTTAGGCCAGCGCACGAATCAGCCCCAGCATTTT
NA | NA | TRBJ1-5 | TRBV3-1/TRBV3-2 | CASSQDLRQPQHF | TGTGCCAGCAGCCAAGATTTACGTCAGCCCCAGCATTTT
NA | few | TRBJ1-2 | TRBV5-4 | CASSPGQSSNYGYTF | TGTGCCAGCAGCCCCGGACAGTCCTCAAACTATGGCTACACCTTC
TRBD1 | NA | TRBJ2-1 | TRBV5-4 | CASSLLGGSEQFF | TGTGCCAGCAGCTTGCTAGGGGGCAGTGAGCAGTTCTTC
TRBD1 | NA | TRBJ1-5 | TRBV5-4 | CASSRDRNQPQHF | TGTGCCAGCAGCCGGGACAGGAACCAGCCCCAGCATTTT
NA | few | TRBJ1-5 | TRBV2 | CASSQGSGNQPQHF | TGTGCCAGCAGTCAGGGGAGCGGCAATCAGCCCCAGCATTTT
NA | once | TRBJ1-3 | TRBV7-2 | CASSSHSGNTIYF | TGTGCCAGCAGCTCCCACAGTGGAAACACCATATATTTT
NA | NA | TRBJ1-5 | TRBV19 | CASSIGNQPQHF | TGTGCCAGTAGTATAGGGAATCAGCCCCAGCATTTT
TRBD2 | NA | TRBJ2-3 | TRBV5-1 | CASSQGLVSDTQYF | TGCGCCAGCAGCCAAGGACTAGTCTCAGATACGCAGTATTTT
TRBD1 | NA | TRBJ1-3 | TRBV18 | CASSLEGTVLTGNTIYF | TGTGCCAGCTCTCTCGAAGGGACAGTCCTAACTGGAAACACCATATATTTT
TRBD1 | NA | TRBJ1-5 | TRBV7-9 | CASSLVGTESQPQHF | TGTGCCAGCAGCTTAGTAGGGACAGAAAGTCAGCCCCAGCATTTT
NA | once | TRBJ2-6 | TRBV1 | CTSSQDAGWGAGANVLTF | NA
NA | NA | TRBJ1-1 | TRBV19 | CAARENTEAFF | TGTGCCGCTCGGGAGAACACTGAAGCTTTCTTT
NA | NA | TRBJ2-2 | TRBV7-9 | CASSSYTGELFF | TGTGCCAGCAGCAGTTACACCGGGGAGCTGTTTTTT
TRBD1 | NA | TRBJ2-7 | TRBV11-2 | CASSPQGGQEGEQYF | TGTGCCAGCAGCCCCCAGGGGGGACAGGAGGGCGAGCAGTACTTC
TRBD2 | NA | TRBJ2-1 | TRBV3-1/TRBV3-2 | CASSQANGLAVNEQFF | TGTGCCAGCAGCCAAGCGAACGGACTAGCGGTCAATGAGCAGTTCTTC
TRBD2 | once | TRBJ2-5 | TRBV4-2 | CASSHNSLAGGETQYF | TGTGCCAGCAGCCACAACTCTCTAGCGGGAGGGGAGACCCAGTACTTC
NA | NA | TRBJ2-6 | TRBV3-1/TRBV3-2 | CASSPTPRRSSGANVLTF | TGTGCCAGCAGCCCTACCCCGCGCCGATCCTCTGGGGCCAACGTCCTGACTTTC
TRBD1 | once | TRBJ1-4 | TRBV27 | CASGPGTGSLGKLFF | TGTGCCAGCGGTCCCGGGACAGGCTCTTTAGGAAAACTGTTTTTT
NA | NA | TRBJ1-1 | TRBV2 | CASSEAVNTEAFF | TGTGCCAGCAGTGAGGCAGTGAACACTGAAGCTTTCTTT
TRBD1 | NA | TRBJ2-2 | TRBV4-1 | CASSHYLTGRNTGELFF | TGCGCCAGCAGCCACTACCTGACAGGGCGTAACACCGGGGAGCTGTTTTTT
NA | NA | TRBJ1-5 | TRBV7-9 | CASSLEGRQPQHF | TGTGCCAGCAGCTTAGAGGGTAGGCAGCCCCAGCATTTT
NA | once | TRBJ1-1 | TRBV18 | CASSPEIAGPLSSNTEAFF | TGTGCCAGCTCACCAGAGATTGCCGGGCCTCTTAGCTCGAACACTGAAGCTTTCTTT
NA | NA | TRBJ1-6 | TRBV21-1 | CASNRGDGSYNSPLHF | TGTGCCAGCAACCGAGGGGACGGCTCCTATAATTCACCCCTCCACTTT
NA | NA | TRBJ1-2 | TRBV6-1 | CASSERGQGSSGYTF | TGTGCCAGCAGTGAAAGGGGACAAGGGTCGTCCGGCTACACCTTC
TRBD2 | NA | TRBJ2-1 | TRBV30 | CAWSVRNQRGIWSYNEQFF | TGTGCCTGGAGTGTCAGAAACCAGCGGGGGATTTGGTCCTACAATGAGCAGTTCTTC
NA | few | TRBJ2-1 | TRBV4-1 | CASSQLRRGYNEQFF | TGCGCCAGCAGCCAGCTGCGACGGGGCTACAATGAGCAGTTCTTC
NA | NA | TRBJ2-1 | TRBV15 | CATSRGAAYSNEQFF | TGTGCCACCAGCAGAGGGGCGGCTTACTCCAATGAGCAGTTCTTC
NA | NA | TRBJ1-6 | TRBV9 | CASSPKQGDSSYNSPLHF | TGTGCCAGCAGCCCCAAGCAGGGCGATAGCTCCTATAATTCACCCCTCCACTTT
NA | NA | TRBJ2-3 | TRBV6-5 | CAFLGFSTDTQYF | TGTGCCTTCCTCGGGTTTAGCACAGATACGCAGTATTTT
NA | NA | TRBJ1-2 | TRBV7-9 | CASSPDPQDYGYTF | TGTGCCAGCAGCCCAGACCCCCAAGACTATGGCTACACCTTC
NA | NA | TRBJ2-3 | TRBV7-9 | CASSLASPTDTQYF | TGTGCCAGCAGCTTAGCGTCCCCCACAGATACGCAGTATTTT
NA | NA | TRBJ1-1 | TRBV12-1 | CASTFPQHTEAFF | TGTGCCAGCACCTTCCCCCAGCACACTGAAGCTTTCTTT
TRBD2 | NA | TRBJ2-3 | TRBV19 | CASSTPTQRGDTDTQYF | TGTGCCAGTAGTACCCCCACCCAGCGGGGAGACACAGATACGCAGTATTTT
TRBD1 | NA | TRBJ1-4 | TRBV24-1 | CATSDHPGQGRGSEKLFF | TGTGCCACCAGTGATCACCCGGGACAGGGAAGGGGGAGTGAAAAACTGTTTTTT
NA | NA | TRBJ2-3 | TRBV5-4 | CASSLVPTSGRDTQYF | TGTGCCAGCAGCTTGGTTCCCACTTCGGGGCGCGATACGCAGTATTTT
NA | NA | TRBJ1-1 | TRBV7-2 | CASSGYLRGAGTEAFF | TGTGCCAGCAGCGGATATCTGAGGGGCGCGGGGACTGAAGCTTTCTTT
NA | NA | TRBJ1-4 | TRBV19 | CASSMLQGEKLFF | TGTGCCAGTAGTATGCTCCAGGGTGAAAAACTGTTTTTT
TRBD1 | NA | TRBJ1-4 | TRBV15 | CATSRDGRQGDKLFF | TGTGCCACCAGCAGAGATGGGAGACAGGGGGATAAACTGTTTTTT
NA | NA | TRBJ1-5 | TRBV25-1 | CASSGPLLGQPQHF | TGTGCCAGCAGTGGGCCCCTGTTAGGTCAGCCCCAGCATTTT
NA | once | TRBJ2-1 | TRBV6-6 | CASRGRFNEQFF | TGTGCCAGTAGGGGACGGTTCAATGAGCAGTTCTTC
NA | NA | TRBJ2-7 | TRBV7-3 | CASSLGPRGEQYF | TGTGCCAGCAGCTTAGGCCCTCGAGGCGAGCAGTACTTC
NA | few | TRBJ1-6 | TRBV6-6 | CASSANPGVPDSPLHF | TGTGCCAGCAGTGCAAACCCGGGGGTACCCGATTCACCCCTCCACTTT
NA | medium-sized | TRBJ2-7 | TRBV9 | CASSSGTDYEQYF | TGTGCCAGCAGCAGCGGGACAGACTACGAGCAGTACTTC
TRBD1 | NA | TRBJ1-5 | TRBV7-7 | CASSRPRQGTFNQPQHF | TGTGCTAGCAGCCGGCCCCGACAGGGTACTTTCAATCAGCCCCAGCATTTT
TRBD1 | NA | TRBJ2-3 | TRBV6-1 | CASSEDRGWDTQYF | TGTGCCAGCAGTGAAGACAGGGGTTGGGATACGCAGTATTTT
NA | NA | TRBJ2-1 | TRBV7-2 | CASSLALTGEQFF | TGTGCCAGCAGCTTAGCGCTTACGGGTGAGCAGTTCTTC
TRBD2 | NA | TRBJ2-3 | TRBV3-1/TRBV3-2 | CASSPWTSGDYTQYF | TGTGCCAGCAGCCCCTGGACTAGCGGGGACTATACGCAGTATTTT
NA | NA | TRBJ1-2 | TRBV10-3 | CAINPAGEIGRGYTF | TGTGCCATCAACCCGGCCGGGGAAATAGGCCGGGGCTACACCTTC
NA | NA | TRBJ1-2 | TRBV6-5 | CASSRYRAGNGYTF | TGTGCCAGCAGCAGATACAGGGCGGGGAATGGCTACACCTTC
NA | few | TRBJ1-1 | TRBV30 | CAWTRDSYTEAFF | TGTGCCTGGACCCGCGACAGTTACACTGAAGCTTTCTTT
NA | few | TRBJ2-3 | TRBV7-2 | CASSLLGGSTDTQYF | TGTGCCAGCAGCTTACTAGGGGGGAGCACAGATACGCAGTATTTT
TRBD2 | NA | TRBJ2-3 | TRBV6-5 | CASSYFPRGEADTQYF | TGTGCCAGCAGTTACTTCCCTCGGGGGGAGGCAGATACGCAGTATTTT
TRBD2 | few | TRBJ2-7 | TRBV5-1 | CASRAGEVSYEQYF | TGCGCCAGCAGAGCGGGAGAAGTCTCCTACGAGCAGTACTTC
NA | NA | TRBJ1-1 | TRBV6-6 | CASSPRGRNTEAFF | TGTGCCAGCAGTCCCAGGGGTAGGAACACTGAAGCTTTCTTT